The entry below describes one TCR beta chain. These data are taken from a study of blood T cell repertoires in COVID-19. Overall study: COVID-19 samples from acute and convalescent phases originated in the United States, Italy and Spain. In each case, the material was cDNA or gDNA derived from T cells, B-cell-depleted T cells, or PBMCs.

V was clipped by 3 bases and J by 0 bases; unmatched bases: 3. CDR1 and CDR2 (germline): GTSNPN, SVGIG (reference sequence). This CDR3 has 14 residues. Using immunoSEQ multiplex PCR, the repertoire was profiled, and TCRdb retains in-frame clones only, with some absent. The data show a few hundred thousand clones, with 80% to 90% seen just once and 10% to 13% held by the top ten. V and J are TRBV30 and TRBJ1-1; TRBD1 matches 8 bases. The receptor was isolated from a woman between 65 and 79 years old with COVID-19, enrolled during active disease. The sample comprised peripheral blood. Written as DNA, the CDR3 is TGTGCCTGGAGGACGACAGGGGTGAACACTGAAGCTTTCTTT. Encoded protein: CAWRTTGVNTEAFF.